Below are 22 T cell receptor beta chains sequenced from a single sample in a study of Tregs in tolerant kidney transplant recipients. Assay used: immunoSEQ multiplex PCR; TCRdb lists only in-frame clones, some missing. The sample records fewer than 80,000 clones, nearly 98% being singletons. Sequencing was performed on CD4+ T cells from blood, taken before the transplant. These receptors all come from a human donor who received a combined kidney and bone marrow transplant.

The genes are TRBV28 and TRBJ1-1; no reliable D call. CDR3 length equals 13 residues. The ends were cut back, 6 bases at V and 0 bases at J, with 8 bases in the middle. Germline V gene lookup returns CDR1 MDHEN and CDR2 SYDVKM. DNA for the CDR3: TGTGCCAGCAGGGAGAGCCTGAACACTGAAGCTTTCTTT. The encoded protein is CASRESLNTEAFF.

V usage is TRBV7-9 and J usage is TRBJ2-1, with D uncertain. CDR3 size: 15 residues. With 1 base removed from V and 8 bases from J, the gap between germline ends came to 15 bases. Germline V gene lookup returns CDR1 SEHNR and CDR2 FQNEAQ (reference sequence). CDR3 protein: CASSLDRVGWYEQFF. The CDR3 DNA sequence: TGTGCCAGCAGCTTAGATCGGGTCGGGTGGTATGAGCAGTTCTTC.

V gene TRBV29-1 combines with J gene TRBJ2-3, with 7 bases that match TRBD2. The CDR3 contains 14 residues. Germline CDR1 reads SQVTM; CDR2 reads ANQGSEA. V was pared by 4 bases and J by 6 bases, with 10 bases of the junction left unmatched. For the CDR3, the DNA is TGCAGCGTTGGTCTCCAGCGGGGATCCGATACGCAGTATTTT. Amino acid sequence: CSVGLQRGSDTQYF.

V gene TRBV4-2 combines with J gene TRBJ2-1, with D possibly matching TRBD1 (8 bases). The CDR3 contains 18 residues. The V gene lost 1 base and the J gene lost 7 bases, with 23 bases spanning the gap. The germline V gene has CDR1 LGHNA and CDR2 YNFKEQ. The CDR3 DNA reads TGTGCCAGCAGCCAAGGGGAGGGTGGGAGGACAGGGTTGAATGAGCAGTTCTTC. This gives the protein CASSQGEGGRTGLNEQFF.

V and J are TRBV18 and TRBJ1-1; D not resolved. Between the trimmed V and J ends, which lost 4 bases and 3 bases, there was a span of 9 bases. The germline V gene has CDR1 KGHSH and CDR2 LQKENI. CDR3 size: 13 residues. The CDR3 coding sequence is TGTGCCAGCTCACATGCTGAGGACACTGAAGCTTTCTTT. It yields the protein CASSHAEDTEAFF. Supplemented by reference TRBV18 and TRBJ1-1, the full variable domain reads NAGVMQNPRHLVRRRGQEARLRCSPMKGHSHVYWYRQLPEEGLKFMVYLQKENIIDESGMPKERFSAEFPKEGPSILRIQQVVRGDSAAYFCASSHAEDTEAFFGQGTRLTVV.

This chain links TRBV5-1 with TRBJ1-6, with 8 bases lining up with TRBD1. CDR3 length equals 17 residues. The germline CDR1 and CDR2 sequences are SGHRS and YFSETQ. The ends lost 4 bases at V and 7 bases at J; junction bases unmatched: 13. The CDR3 DNA is TGCGCCAGCAGCCCCGTTTTCGGACAGGGAGGAAATTCACCCCTCCACTTT. Translated, it gives CASSPVFGQGGNSPLHF.

This chain connects TRBV27 to TRBJ2-5; 12 bases are shared with TRBD2. The germline gives CDR1 MNHEY, CDR2 SMNVEV (reference sequence). J lost 5 bases, V lost 1 base, and 11 bases had no gene match. CDR3 length: 18 amino acids. CDR3 sequence (DNA): TGTGCCAGCAGTTTATTTAGGACTAGCGGGACAGGGCCGGAGACCCAGTACTTC. It encodes CASSLFRTSGTGPETQYF.

The V call is TRBV7-2, the J call TRBJ1-6; D unresolved. Trimming cost V 4 bases and J 8 bases, with 9 bases left between them. CDR1 is SGHTA, CDR2 FQGNSA, per germline. The CDR3 has 13 residues. As DNA, the CDR3 is TGTGCCAGCAGCTCTATCTTGGATTCACCCCTCCACTTT. It is translated as CASSSILDSPLHF.

The CDR3 sequence is CASSTTGTGELFF. The CDR3 DNA sequence: TGTGCCAGCAGTACAACGGGTACCGGGGAGCTGTTTTTT. V gene TRBV9 combines with J gene TRBJ2-2; D is unclear. Looked up from germline, CDR1 is SGDLS and CDR2 is YYNGEE. The CDR3 sequence is 13 residues long. V lost 5 bases to trimming and J lost 5 bases, with 10 bases between them.

The chain has TRBV30 and TRBJ1-4; TRBD1 matches 10 bases. V was pared by 0 bases and J by 7 bases, with 2 bases of the junction left unmatched. This CDR3 has 14 amino acids. Germline V gene lookup returns CDR1 GTSNPN and CDR2 SVGIG (reference sequence). CDR3 sequence (DNA): TGTGCCTGGAGTGTAGGGACAGGGGCTGAAAAACTGTTTTTT. Amino acid sequence: CAWSVGTGAEKLFF. Full variable domain (rest looked up from reference TRBV30 and TRBJ1-4): SQTIHQWPATLVQPVGSPLSLECTVEGTSNPNLYWYRQAAGRGLQLLFYSVGIGQISSEVPQNLSASRPQDRQFILSSKKLLLSDSGFYLCAWSVGTGAEKLFFGSGTQLSVL.

This rearrangement joins TRBV6-5 to TRBJ2-7; 8 bases are shared with TRBD1. Germline V lookup: CDR1 MNHEY, CDR2 SVGAGI. There are 12 residues in the CDR3. Trimming at V came to 7 bases and at J to 6 bases, leaving 5 bases not matched to a gene. The CDR3 spells CASTRTGLEQYF. The DNA of the CDR3 is TGTGCCAGCACACGGACAGGGCTCGAGCAGTACTTC.

The gene calls are TRBV28 and TRBJ1-5; 10 nucleotides agree with TRBD1. V was clipped by 4 bases and J by 4 bases; unmatched bases: 4. Looked up from germline, CDR1 is MDHEN and CDR2 is SYDVKM. The CDR3 extends over 15 amino acids. The CDR3 loop is CASSSDRGPNQPQHF. The CDR3, as DNA: TGTGCCAGCAGTTCTGACAGGGGGCCAAATCAGCCCCAGCATTTT.

The gene calls are TRBV4-1 and TRBJ2-1, with a possible D match to TRBD1 (6 bases). The CDR3 runs to 17 residues. V lost 7 bases to trimming and J lost 0 bases, with 19 bases between them. Germline values: CDR1 MGHRA, CDR2 YSYEKL. The CDR3 spells CASTPLGAQSSYNEQFF. The DNA of the CDR3 is TGCGCCAGCACACCCCTGGGGGCCCAGAGCTCCTACAATGAGCAGTTCTTC.

In this sample, this clone turned up a few times. The chain carries TRBV9 and TRBJ1-6; 9 positions match TRBD1. Unmatched junction bases numbered 4, after V lost 0 bases and J lost 3 bases. This CDR3 spans 17 amino acids. The germline V gene encodes CDR1 SGDLS and CDR2 YYNGEE. The CDR3 DNA reads as TGTGCCAGCAGCGTAGGTGGGACAGGGAGCTATAATTCACCCCTCCACTTT. It is translated as CASSVGGTGSYNSPLHF.

The chain carries TRBV5-6 and TRBJ2-2; tentative D call: TRBD2 (5 bases). Germline CDR1 is SGHDT and CDR2 is YYEEEE. V was cut by 2 bases and J by 3 bases, with 8 bases left in between. The CDR3 sequence is 14 residues long. Here the CDR3 DNA reads TGTGCCAGCAGCTTAGCGGCCTACACCGGGGAGCTGTTTTTT. Its translation: CASSLAAYTGELFF. The whole variable domain, remainder taken from reference TRBV5-6 and TRBJ2-2, is DAGVTQSPTHLIKTRGQQVTLRCSPKSGHDTVSWYQQALGQGPQFIFQYYEEEERQRGNFPDRFSGHQFPNYSSELNVNALLLGDSALYLCASSLAAYTGELFFGEGSRLTVL.

The gene calls are TRBV18 and TRBJ2-3, with a weak D call TRBD2 (7 bases). This CDR3 region has 17 residues. CDR1 KGHSH and CDR2 LQKENI come from the germline V gene. Trimming removed 3 bases at V and 0 bases at J, with 16 bases between. The CDR3 DNA reads as TGTGCCAGCTCACCGCTCAGGCGGGGGCCTAGCACAGATACGCAGTATTTT. Residues: CASSPLRRGPSTDTQYF. The variable domain in full, completed from reference TRBV18 and TRBJ2-3, reads NAGVMQNPRHLVRRRGQEARLRCSPMKGHSHVYWYRQLPEEGLKFMVYLQKENIIDESGMPKERFSAEFPKEGPSILRIQQVVRGDSAAYFCASSPLRRGPSTDTQYFGPGTRLTVL.

The V gene is TRBV7-7, the J gene TRBJ2-1, with unresolved D. Trimming took 5 bases from V and 0 from J, leaving 5 bases between them. The germline gives CDR1 SSHAT, CDR2 FNYEAQ (reference sequence). The CDR3 runs to 13 residues. The CDR3 spells CASSPGSYNEQFF. In nucleotides, the CDR3 is TGTGCCAGCAGCCCCGGCTCCTACAATGAGCAGTTCTTC.

The chain employs TRBV4-2 and TRBJ2-1; a weak D match, TRBD2 (6 bases). The CDR3 covers 16 residues. Germline V gene sequence: CDR1 LGHNA, CDR2 YNFKEQ. V lost 1 base and J lost 3, with 13 bases in between. The CDR3 coding sequence is TGTGCCAGCAGCCAAGTTGGACGGGAGCGCTACAATGAGCAGTTCTTC. Its protein is CASSQVGRERYNEQFF.

CDR3 sequence (DNA): TGTGCCAGCAGCACCTGGTCGGGAAGCTCCTACGAGCAGTACTTC. Protein product: CASSTWSGSSYEQYF. This chain joins TRBV11-3 and TRBJ2-7; a possible D gene is TRBD2 (5 bases). Germline lookup yields CDR1 SGHNT and CDR2 YENEEA. CDR3 length: 15 amino acids. V lost 5 bases to trimming and J lost 0 bases, with 14 bases between them.

The CDR3 loop is CASSQSVAGEKLFF. DNA of the CDR3: TGTGCCAGCAGCCAATCGGTCGCCGGTGAAAAACTGTTTTTT. This rearrangement joins TRBV14 to TRBJ1-4; no firm D call. Germline lookup yields CDR1 SGHDN and CDR2 FVKESK. This CDR3 has 14 residues. The V and J ends lost 2 bases and 7 bases respectively, with 11 bases between them.

This clone was recorded only once. The rearrangement links TRBV4-3 to TRBJ1-4, with D perhaps TRBD1 (5 bases). V lost 4 bases, J lost 8 bases, and 17 bases lay in between. CDR1 LGHNA and CDR2 YSLEER come from the germline V gene. This CDR3 is 15 amino acids long. The CDR3 region is CASSPRQHSEEKLFF. DNA for the CDR3: TGCGCCAGCAGCCCCAGACAGCACTCGGAGGAAAAACTGTTTTTT.

The V call is TRBV7-9, the J call TRBJ1-4; 9 bases are a match to TRBD1. The trim removed 0 bases at V and 2 bases at J, leaving 1 base unmatched. The CDR3 spans 16 residues. Germline-derived CDR1 and CDR2 are SEHNR and FQNEAQ (reference sequence). The CDR3 region has the DNA TGTGCCAGCAGCTTAGCCGGGACAGGGACTAATGAAAAACTGTTTTTT. It translates to CASSLAGTGTNEKLFF.